The 22 T cell receptor beta chains presented below share a single source sample, sequenced in a study of OX40 agonist ivuxolimab in advanced cancers. Here immunoSEQ multiplex PCR was the method, and the copy in TCRdb shows in-frame clones only, minus some. The sample includes 35,000 to 55,000 clones, approximately 80% seen only once; the top ten take roughly 7.3%. Sequenced here: CD4+ or CD8+ T cells sorted from blood, sampled in a trial of the OX40 agonist ivuxolimab. Every receptor here comes from an adult with an advanced solid tumor such as melanoma, head and neck, liver or kidney cancer.

The chain links TRBV4-3 to TRBJ2-1; no definite D call. The ends were cut back, 2 bases at V and 0 bases at J, with 5 bases in the middle. There are 14 residues in the CDR3. Per germline, CDR1 LGHNA and CDR2 YSLEER. CDR3 DNA sequence: TGCGCCAGCAGCCAACGGCCCTCCTACAATGAGCAGTTCTTC. Its translation: CASSQRPSYNEQFF.

This chain connects TRBV19 to TRBJ2-2, with 10 bases matching TRBD2. Germline assignment: CDR1 LNHDA and CDR2 SQIVND (reference sequence). This CDR3 contains 20 residues. Trimming took 4 bases from V and 6 from J; bases not matched to a gene: 20. This chain's CDR3 is CASSTGPASGSGVFAGELFF. In DNA form, the CDR3 reads TGTGCCAGTAGTACAGGGCCTGCTAGCGGGAGTGGGGTGTTCGCCGGGGAGCTGTTTTTT.

The chain is built from TRBV27 and TRBJ2-2; the match to TRBD1 covers 9 bases. This CDR3 has 18 amino acids. J lost 3 bases, V lost 3 bases, and 11 bases had no gene match. The germline CDR1 and CDR2 sequences are MNHEY and SMNVEV (reference sequence). CDR3 DNA sequence: TGTGCCAGCAGTTTTGGGCCTCCGGGACAGGGATACACCGGGGAGCTGTTTTTT. This encodes CASSFGPPGQGYTGELFF.

The genes are TRBV11-3 and TRBJ2-1; D remains unclear. Germline V gene data show CDR1 as SGHNT and CDR2 as YENEEA. The CDR3 is 12 amino acids. V was pared by 1 base and J by 8 bases, with 6 bases between. CDR3 sequence (DNA): TGTGCCAGCAGCTTAGTGATCGATGAGCAGTTCTTC. Translation: CASSLVIDEQFF.

V and J are TRBV6-5 and TRBJ2-1, with 8 bases lining up with TRBD1. The CDR3 covers 14 residues. Unmatched junction bases numbered 16, after V lost 11 bases and J lost 10 bases. Germline V CDR1 and CDR2: MNHEY, SVGAGI. CDR3 in amino acids: CAVRRQGALWEQFF. As DNA, the CDR3 is TGTGCCGTTAGGCGCCAGGGGGCCTTGTGGGAGCAGTTCTTC.

Relative to its sample, this clone is medium-sized. The chain recombines TRBV4-2 with TRBJ1-3; D gene ambiguous. The CDR3 contains 17 residues. From germline, CDR1 is LGHNA and CDR2 YNFKEQ. Trimming removed 3 bases from V and 3 bases from J, with 18 bases in between. CDR3 protein: CASSHSSLDPLGNTIYF. CDR3 DNA: TGTGCCAGCAGCCATTCGAGTCTGGACCCCCTTGGAAACACCATATATTTT.

This chain uses TRBV27 with TRBJ1-1; no clear D gene. V was shortened by 0 bases and J by 0 bases, with 17 bases between the two germline ends. Per germline, CDR1 MNHEY and CDR2 SMNVEV (reference sequence). The CDR3 covers 18 residues. CDR3 DNA: TGTGCCAGCAGTTTATCAGTAGTAAGGGCAGACATGAACACTGAAGCTTTCTTT. It yields the protein CASSLSVVRADMNTEAFF.

The gene calls are TRBV14 and TRBJ2-7; TRBD2 matches 10 bases. Per germline, CDR1 SGHDN and CDR2 FVKESK. After removal of 6 bases from V and 4 bases from J, the junction contained 3 bases not matched to a gene. There are 13 residues in the CDR3. DNA of the CDR3: TGTGCCAGCAGTGGACTAGCGGAGTACGAGCAGTACTTC. It encodes CASSGLAEYEQYF.

This sequence joins TRBV5-4 and TRBJ2-1, with no clear D. V lost 0 bases to trimming and J lost 0 bases, with 16 bases between them. The CDR3 consists of 18 residues. CDR1 and CDR2 from the germline V gene are SGHNT and YYREEE (reference sequence). In DNA, the CDR3 is TGTGCCAGCAGCTTGGGACTGGGTCTTCCGATCTCCTACAATGAGCAGTTCTTC. Translated, it gives CASSLGLGLPISYNEQFF.

In its sample, this clone was seen once. The CDR3 here is CASSEGDYGYTF. The DNA for the CDR3 is TGTGCCAGCAGCGAGGGGGATTATGGCTACACCTTC. V gene TRBV5-6 combines with J gene TRBJ1-2; tentative D call: TRBD1 (6 bases). The V end lost 4 bases, the J end lost 5 bases, and 9 bases lay between the germline ends. There are 12 residues in the CDR3. Germline CDR1 reads SGHDT; CDR2 reads YYEEEE.

The V and J genes are TRBV19 and TRBJ2-5; unclear D gene. Germline V gene lookup returns CDR1 LNHDA and CDR2 SQIVND (reference sequence). Between the trimmed V and J ends, which lost 4 bases and 5 bases, there was a span of 5 bases. The CDR3 is 11 residues long. The CDR3 DNA is TGTGCCAGTAGTAGAAGGGAGACCCAGTACTTC. This encodes CASSRRETQYF. Complete variable domain (other parts from reference TRBV19 and TRBJ2-5): DGGITQSPKYLFRKEGQNVTLSCEQNLNHDAMYWYRQDPGQGLRLIYYSQIVNDFQKGDIAEGYSVSREKKESFPLTVTSAQKNPTAFYLCASSRRETQYFGPGTRLLVL.

The V call is TRBV7-9, the J call TRBJ2-1; tentatively, D is TRBD2 (6 bases). CDR3 size: 15 residues. CDR1 SEHNR and CDR2 FQNEAQ come from the germline V gene (reference sequence). V lost 5 bases to trimming and J lost 8 bases, with 19 bases between them. CDR3 sequence reads: CASSAMGGAYDEQFF. CDR3 in DNA: TGTGCCAGCAGCGCCATGGGGGGAGCTTACGATGAGCAGTTCTTC. Together with reference TRBV7-9 and TRBJ2-1, the CDR3 gives the full variable domain: DTGVSQNPRHKITKRGQNVTFRCDPISEHNRLYWYRQTLGQGPEFLTYFQNEAQLEKSRLLSDRFSAERPKGSFSTLEIQRTEQGDSAMYLCASSAMGGAYDEQFFGPGTRLTVL.

The chain employs TRBV21-1 and TRBJ2-7; the table's D call, TRBD2, was not checked against the DNA. TRBV21-1 is given as a pseudogene. The CDR3 contains 11 residues. The CDR3 DNA sequence: TGTGCCAGCAGCCTGACTATTGAGCAGTACTTC. Residues: CASSLTIEQYF.

The V and J genes are TRBV5-5 and TRBJ1-1, with D maybe TRBD1 (6 bases). Germline CDR1 and CDR2: SGHKS and YYEKEE (reference sequence). The CDR3 spans 14 residues. V lost 1 base and J 0 bases, leaving 7 bases between the germline ends. CDR3 nucleotides: TGTGCCAGCAGCTTGCGGGACATGAACACTGAAGCTTTCTTT. It codes for CASSLRDMNTEAFF.

The CDR3 protein is CASSIRGAGNQPQHF. DNA for the CDR3: TGTGCCAGTAGTATAAGAGGTGCGGGCAATCAGCCCCAGCATTTT. The V gene is TRBV19, the J gene TRBJ1-5, with D hard to call. Trimming took off 2 bases at V and 2 bases at J, with 10 bases between the two ends. This CDR3 region has 15 residues. CDR1 LNHDA and CDR2 SQIVND come from the germline V gene (reference sequence).

V usage is TRBV4-1 and J usage is TRBJ2-7; D unclear. This CDR3 is built from 13 residues. V was cut by 3 bases and J by 8 bases, with 14 bases left in between. From germline, CDR1 is MGHRA and CDR2 YSYEKL. CDR3 in DNA: TGCGCCAGCAGCCAGGCCCTTCCTACGAAGCAGTACTTC. Translation: CASSQALPTKQYF.

This rearrangement joins TRBV7-2 to TRBJ1-5; tentatively, D is TRBD1 (5 bases). The CDR3 has 15 residues. Germline V gene sequence: CDR1 SGHTA, CDR2 FQGNSA. Trimming removed 4 bases from V and 6 bases from J, with 16 bases in between. CDR3 region: CASSSNGGVGQPQHF. In DNA form, the CDR3 reads TGTGCCAGCAGCTCAAACGGGGGGGTCGGTCAGCCCCAGCATTTT.

This chain uses TRBV10-1 with TRBJ2-5, with D perhaps TRBD2 (5 bases). Germline CDR1 and CDR2: WNHNN and SYGVQD (reference sequence). The CDR3 loop spans 11 amino acids. V lost 3 bases and J 9 bases, leaving 8 bases between the germline ends. This chain's CDR3 is CASSEEGPQYF. CDR3 bases: TGCGCCAGCAGTGAAGAGGGTCCCCAGTACTTC.

This chain links TRBV5-5 with TRBJ1-2; D uncertain. Between the trimmed V and J ends, which lost 4 bases and 7 bases, there was a span of 20 bases. The length of the CDR3 is 15 residues. Per the germline V gene, CDR1 is SGHKS and CDR2 is YYEKEE (reference sequence). The chain's CDR3 is CASSAPSGESFGYTF. The DNA of the CDR3 is TGTGCCAGCAGCGCACCTTCGGGCGAATCGTTTGGCTACACCTTC.

The V gene is TRBV2, the J gene TRBJ1-2; no reliable D call. The V gene's germline CDR1 is SNHLY and CDR2 FYNNEI. CDR3 length: 13 amino acids. Trimming stripped 5 bases from V and 4 bases from J, with 11 bases between. CDR3 bases: TGTGCCAGCAGTTCCGAGGGTCGCTATGGCTACACCTTC. Its protein product is CASSSEGRYGYTF.

The V gene is TRBV5-4, the J gene TRBJ1-2; possible D gene TRBD1, 5 bases. V was clipped by 0 bases and J by 4 bases, with 10 bases between them. CDR3 size: 14 residues. Per the germline V gene, CDR1 is SGHNT and CDR2 is YYREEE (reference sequence). CDR3 sequence: CASSLAGGSYGYTF. CDR3 nucleotides: TGTGCCAGCAGCTTGGCTGGGGGGAGCTATGGCTACACCTTC.

The chain links TRBV27 to TRBJ2-7, with no clear D. Between the trimmed V and J ends, which lost 1 base and 3 bases, there was a span of 10 bases. Looked up from germline, CDR1 is MNHEY and CDR2 is SMNVEV (reference sequence). The CDR3 spans 14 residues. DNA of the CDR3: TGTGCCAGCAGTTTATGGGGAATGGACTACGAGCAGTACTTC. Protein product: CASSLWGMDYEQYF.